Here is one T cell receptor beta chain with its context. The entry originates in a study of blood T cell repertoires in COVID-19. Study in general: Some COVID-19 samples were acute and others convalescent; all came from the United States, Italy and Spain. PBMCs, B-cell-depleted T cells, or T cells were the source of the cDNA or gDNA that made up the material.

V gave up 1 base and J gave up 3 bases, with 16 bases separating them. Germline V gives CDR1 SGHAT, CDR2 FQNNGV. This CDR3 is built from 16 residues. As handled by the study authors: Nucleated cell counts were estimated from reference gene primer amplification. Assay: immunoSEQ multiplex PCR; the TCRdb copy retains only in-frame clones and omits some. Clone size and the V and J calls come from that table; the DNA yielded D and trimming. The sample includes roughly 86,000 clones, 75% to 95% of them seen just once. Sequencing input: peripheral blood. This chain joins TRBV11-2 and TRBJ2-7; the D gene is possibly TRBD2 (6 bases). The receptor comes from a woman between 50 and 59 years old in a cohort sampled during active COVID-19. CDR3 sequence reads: CASSLAAGLTIYEQYF. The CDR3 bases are TGTGCCAGCAGCTTAGCGGCGGGACTGACTATCTACGAGCAGTACTTC.